This T cell receptor (beta chain) was sequenced for a study of T cells in Graves' hyperthyroidism and ophthalmopathy. Overall study: Peripheral blood collection took place at initial diagnosis, before any treatment.

Exclusion of a patient resulted from uncontrolled infection, other autoimmune disease, pregnancy or lactation. PBMCs were derived from around 10 ml fresh peripheral blood. Germline values: CDR1 SEHNR, CDR2 FQNEAQ (reference sequence). The CDR3 extends over 13 amino acids. Trimming pared 4 bases from V and 4 bases from J, leaving 7 bases between. This clonotype was recorded at least ten times. As yet, its antigen is unknown. General study points: Most clonotypes expanded in thyroid above 0.001 were likewise present in blood.

Amplification of TCR beta CDR3 regions was performed using RNA transcripts as template. First-round RT-PCR with HTBI primers amplified the TCR CDR3 region. Each CDR3 protein gets one entry after TCRdb re-called the multiplex PCR reads with MiXCR. The sample yields fewer than 650,000 distinct CDR3 sequences, 11% to 15% seen once. The chain carries TRBV7-9 and TRBJ2-2, with unresolved D. This TCR derives from a woman aged 25 to 45 with Graves' hyperthyroidism that later progressed to Graves' ophthalmopathy. Specimen: blood. The CDR3 nucleotides are TGTGCCAGCAGCTCAGCTATCACCGGGGAGCTGTTTTTT. The encoded protein is CASSSAITGELFF.